Each of the 10 T cell receptor beta chains below was sequenced from the same sample in a study of blood T cell repertoires in COVID-19. Some clones are missing from TCRdb's copy, which holds only in-frame ones; the method was immunoSEQ multiplex PCR. The table has approximately 75,000 clones, 80% to 95% seen once. The sample was peripheral blood. Every receptor here comes from a human donor in a cohort sampled during active COVID-19.

As DNA, the CDR3 is TGTGCCAGCAGCCAGAAGGGACTAGCGGGGGCCGGGGAGCTGTTTTTT. As protein: CASSQKGLAGAGELFF. The chain employs TRBV14 and TRBJ2-2; 14 bases agree with TRBD2. The germline CDR1 and CDR2 sequences are SGHDN and FVKESK. The CDR3 length is 16 residues. J lost 6 bases, V lost 3 bases, and 3 bases had no gene match.

The V call is TRBV18, the J call TRBJ2-2, with 9 bases lining up with TRBD1. After removal of 4 bases from V and 7 bases from J, the junction contained 7 bases not matched to a gene. The CDR3 covers 15 residues. The germline V gene encodes CDR1 KGHSH and CDR2 LQKENI. The CDR3 sequence: CASSLRTGVDGELFF. The CDR3 nucleotides are TGTGCCAGCTCACTACGGACAGGGGTGGACGGGGAGCTGTTTTTT.

J is TRBJ2-5 and V is TRBV5-1; D call uncertain. V was pared by 0 bases and J by 1 base, with 10 bases between. Germline lookup yields CDR1 SGHRS and CDR2 YFSETQ. The CDR3 contains 15 residues. In DNA form, the CDR3 reads TGCGCCAGCAGCTTGGGATCTAGGCCCCAAGAGACCCAGTACTTC. Amino acid sequence: CASSLGSRPQETQYF.

V usage is TRBV12-2 and J usage is TRBJ1-6. TRBV12-2 is termed a pseudogene. The CDR3 covers 17 residues. CDR3 sequence reads: CASRLGGEGDYNSPLHF. For the CDR3, the DNA is TGTGCAAGTCGCTTGGGGGGGGAAGGGGACTATAATTCACCCCTCCACTTT.

This sequence joins TRBV12-3 or TRBV12-4 and TRBJ1-1, with D uncertain. V lost 10 bases, J lost 3 bases, and 15 bases lay in between. There are 13 residues in the CDR3. DNA for the CDR3: TGTGCCACCTCACCGGTTCGGGACACTGAAGCTTTCTTT. The encoded protein is CATSPVRDTEAFF.

The V call is TRBV10-3, the J call TRBJ1-5; weak D call: TRBD1 (6 bases). V dropped 0 bases and J dropped 6 bases, with 12 bases sitting between them. The germline CDR1 and CDR2 sequences are ENHRY and SYGVKD. The CDR3 contains 15 residues. The CDR3 bases are TGTGCCATCAGTGAGTCTAGGGGGTCGGGTCAGCCCCAGCATTTT. Residues: CAISESRGSGQPQHF.

The J gene is TRBJ2-7, the V gene TRBV28; TRBD1 matches at 10 bases. The CDR3 sequence is 17 residues long. Per the germline V gene, CDR1 is MDHEN and CDR2 is SYDVKM. Unmatched junction bases numbered 10, after V lost 5 bases and J lost 0 bases. DNA of the CDR3: TGTGCCAGCAGTCTACGAGCCGGGACAGGGGTCTCCTACGAGCAGTACTTC. Its translation is CASSLRAGTGVSYEQYF.

The chain employs TRBV6-5 and TRBJ2-1, with 11 bases fitting TRBD1. This CDR3 has 15 residues. V was clipped by 1 base and J by 7 bases; unmatched bases: 3. Per germline, CDR1 MNHEY and CDR2 SVGAGI. The CDR3 nucleotides read TGTGCCAGCAGTTACTTTGGACAGGGGGCTAATGAGCAGTTCTTC. This gives the protein CASSYFGQGANEQFF.

This chain connects TRBV5-1 to TRBJ1-1, with D possibly TRBD1 on 5 matching bases. This CDR3 has 15 residues. Trimming stripped 0 bases from V and 6 bases from J, with 15 bases between. CDR1 and CDR2 (germline): SGHRS, YFSETQ. CDR3 region: CASSLDGRAPPEAFF. In DNA form, the CDR3 reads TGCGCCAGCAGCTTGGATGGCAGGGCCCCACCTGAAGCTTTCTTT. Together with reference TRBV5-1 and TRBJ1-1, the CDR3 gives the full variable domain: KAGVTQTPRYLIKTRGQQVTLSCSPISGHRSVSWYQQTPGQGLQFLFEYFSETQRNKGNFPGRFSGRQFSNSRSEMNVSTLELGDSALYLCASSLDGRAPPEAFFGQGTRLTVV.

The J gene is TRBJ1-1, the V gene TRBV10-2; D is uncertain. From germline, CDR1 is WSHSY and CDR2 SAAADI. This CDR3 contains 16 residues. V lost 0 bases and J 0 bases, leaving 11 bases between the germline ends. The CDR3 here is CASSESGRRLNTEAFF. For the CDR3, the DNA is TGCGCCAGCAGTGAGTCCGGGAGGCGGTTGAACACTGAAGCTTTCTTT.